This T cell receptor beta chain was sequenced for a study of blood T cell repertoires in COVID-19. Study-level background: Both acute and convalescent COVID-19 samples were obtained from the United States, Italy and Spain. PBMCs, B-cell-depleted T cells, or T cells provided the cDNA or gDNA that made up the material.

Germline CDR1 and CDR2: SNHLY and FYNNEI. The CDR3 has 16 amino acids. V gave up 6 bases and J gave up 2 bases; unmatched junction bases: 8. The authors' processing: Amplification from reference gene primers served as the basis for estimated nucleated cell counts. Using immunoSEQ multiplex PCR, the repertoire was profiled, and TCRdb retains in-frame clones only, with some absent. V and J calls and clone size are given by that table; D and trimming were obtained from the DNA. The sample includes some 75,000 clones, around 89% of them seen just once. The source material was peripheral blood. The TCR comes from a man aged 55 to 70 with acute or convalescent COVID-19. The rearrangement uses TRBV2 and TRBJ2-2, with 8 bases identical to TRBD1. CDR3 amino acids: CASRPHRGVNTGELFF. CDR3 nucleotides: TGTGCCAGCAGGCCGCACAGGGGGGTAAACACCGGGGAGCTGTTTTTT.